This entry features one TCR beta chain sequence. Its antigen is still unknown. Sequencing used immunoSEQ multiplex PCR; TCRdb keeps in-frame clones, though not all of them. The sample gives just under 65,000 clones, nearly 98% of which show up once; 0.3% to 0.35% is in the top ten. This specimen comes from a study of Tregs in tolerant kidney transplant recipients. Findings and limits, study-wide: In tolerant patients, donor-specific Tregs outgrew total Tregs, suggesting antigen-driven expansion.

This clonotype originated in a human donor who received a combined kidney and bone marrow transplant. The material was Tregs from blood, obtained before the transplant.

As DNA, the CDR3 is TGTGCCAGCAGTTTACCCCAGTCTCGAGGTGAAGCTTTCTTT. This sequence encodes CASSLPQSRGEAFF. The chain employs TRBV28 and TRBJ1-1; no clear D. The germline gives CDR1 MDHEN, CDR2 SYDVKM. V was clipped by 2 bases and J by 7 bases, with 14 bases between them. The CDR3 is made up of 14 amino acids. Together with reference TRBV28 and TRBJ1-1, the CDR3 gives the full variable domain: DVKVTQSSRYLVKRTGEKVFLECVQDMDHENMFWYRQDPGLGLRLIYFSYDVKMKEKGDIPEGYSVSREKKERFSLILESASTNQTSMYLCASSLPQSRGEAFFGQGTRLTVV.